This is a list of T cell receptor beta chains from one sample in a study of OX40 agonist ivuxolimab in advanced cancers. Repertoires were generated with immunoSEQ multiplex PCR, while TCRdb's copy carries only in-frame clones and drops some. Of approximately 45,000 clones in the sample, 80% to 90% were seen once. Sequenced material: CD4+ or CD8+ T cells sorted from blood, taken in a trial of the OX40 agonist ivuxolimab. The receptors stem from an adult with an advanced solid tumor such as melanoma, head and neck, liver or kidney cancer. Each CDR3 is given without its conserved first and last residue.

cdr3_length j_call v_call cdr3_aa
14 TRBJ1-6 TRBV4-1 ASRPLLREFNSPLH
14 TRBJ1-6 TRBV6-5 ASSYFGGRGNSPLH
12 TRBJ1-2 TRBV28 ASSLGTANYGYT
11 TRBJ2-7 TRBV6-5 ASTQAISYEQY
11 TRBJ2-2 TRBV19 ASRPRGTGELF
13 TRBJ2-1 TRBV14 ASSPRDRAYNEQF
12 TRBJ2-1 TRBV18 ASSSGASYNEQF
14 TRBJ2-7 TRBV5-4 ASSLGHAGTAYEQY
12 TRBJ1-1 TRBV7-6 ASSSRQARAEAF
12 TRBJ1-2 TRBV2 ASSVLSGSRGYT
11 TRBJ2-7 TRBV6-5 ASSYRQGYEQY
13 TRBJ2-7 TRBV27 ASSRPTGLENEQY
9 TRBJ2-4 TRBV29-1 SVWLQNIQY
14 TRBJ1-2 TRBV7-9 ASSHRGSGQGSGYT
12 TRBJ1-1 TRBV2 ASTGRVSNTEAF
17 TRBJ2-4 TRBV5-1 ASSLEAGLSSLAKNIQY
11 TRBJ2-7 TRBV2 ASRTANWFEQY
11 TRBJ2-5 TRBV5-1 ASSLAGGETQY
13 TRBJ1-2 TRBV30 ARTYGTVVNYGYT
7 TRBJ1-2 TRBV20-1 SASGGYT